One sample yielded the 17 T cell receptor beta chains listed below, sequenced in a study of T-cell memory formation after mild COVID-19. TCRdb recomputed calls from the 5' RACE reads with MiXCR, one row per CDR3 protein. The sample shows about 560,000 distinct CDR3 sequences, about a fifth of them seen only once. Input material: PBMCs or a T cell subset sorted from them (not recorded which). Receptors originate from an adult woman who had mild COVID-19 (a few samples of this study predate the infection). Cell type and time point are not known.

This clonotype was seen ten or more times. V usage is TRBV7-8 and J usage is TRBJ2-2; D is undetermined. Germline assignment: CDR1 SGHVS and CDR2 FQNEAQ. V was cut by 7 bases and J by 7 bases, with 13 bases left in between. The CDR3 is made up of 13 amino acids. The DNA for the CDR3 is TGTGCCAGCAAAGGCGTCTTTCTCGGGGAGCTGTTTTTT. Translation gives CASKGVFLGELFF.

This clonotype was counted between two and nine times. The rearrangement joins TRBV20-1 to TRBJ2-5; perhaps TRBD2 as D (5 bases). The CDR3 covers 15 residues. Germline CDR1 is DFQATT and CDR2 is SNEGSKA (reference sequence). V was pared by 0 bases and J by 5 bases, with 16 bases between. The CDR3 DNA sequence: TGCAGTGCTAGAGATCTTCAGGCTTCGGGGGAGACCCAGTACTTC. This sequence encodes CSARDLQASGETQYF.

This CDR3 is CASSLARLVGGGTDTQYF. The CDR3 DNA reads TGTGCCAGCAGCTTAGCACGATTGGTCGGGGGAGGCACAGATACGCAGTATTTT. The V and J genes are TRBV7-3 and TRBJ2-3; D might be TRBD2 (6 bases). The germline gives CDR1 SGHTA, CDR2 FQGTGA. This CDR3 region has 18 residues. Trimming took 2 bases from V and 1 from J, leaving 19 bases between them.

At least ten counts were recorded for this clonotype. This chain uses TRBV7-9 with TRBJ2-7, with D unclear. This CDR3 is built from 12 residues. CDR1 is SEHNR, CDR2 FQNEAQ, per germline (reference sequence). V lost 5 bases and J lost 2, with 7 bases in between. The CDR3 is CASSVSAYEQYF. CDR3 DNA: TGTGCCAGCAGCGTAAGCGCCTACGAGCAGTACTTC.

The gene calls are TRBV5-1 and TRBJ2-7; 7 positions match TRBD1. This CDR3 is 15 amino acids long. V shed 3 bases, J shed 3 bases, and the junction held 9 bases outside the gene matches. The germline gives CDR1 SGHRS, CDR2 YFSETQ. The CDR3 DNA follows: TGCGCCAGCAGCTCTAACAGGGGAGCTTACTACGAGCAGTACTTC. Translation gives CASSSNRGAYYEQYF.

This clonotype was seen only a few times. The genes are TRBV19 and TRBJ2-1; D may be TRBD1 (6 bases). Looked up from germline, CDR1 is LNHDA and CDR2 is SQIVND (reference sequence). This CDR3 spans 13 amino acids. Trimming shortened V by 9 bases and J by 0 bases, and 9 bases separated the two germline ends. CDR3 DNA sequence: TGTGCCAGCGGACAGAGCTCCTACAATGAGCAGTTCTTC. This codes for CASGQSSYNEQFF.

In this sample, this clonotype turned up a few times. The chain is built from TRBV19 and TRBJ2-7, with 9 bases matching TRBD1. CDR1 is LNHDA and CDR2 is SQIVND in the germline V gene (reference sequence). The CDR3 is 16 residues long. V lost 5 bases to trimming and J lost 2 bases; unmatched junction nucleotides: 10. The CDR3 nucleotides read TGTGCCAGTAGTTCCGTCCAAGGGGACAGGGCCTACGAGCAGTACTTC. This codes for CASSSVQGDRAYEQYF.

This clonotype showed up just a few times. The J gene is TRBJ2-1, the V gene TRBV5-1; D ambiguous. This CDR3 has 13 residues. Germline lookup yields CDR1 SGHRS and CDR2 YFSETQ. V was shortened by 2 bases and J by 3 bases, with 6 bases between the two germline ends. CDR3 nucleotides: TGCGCCAGCAGCTTCCCACTCTACAATGAGCAGTTCTTC. Its protein is CASSFPLYNEQFF.

This clonotype was seen a handful of times. This sequence joins TRBV7-2 and TRBJ2-2; TRBD1 matches 7 bases. The V gene's germline CDR1 is SGHTA and CDR2 FQGNSA. The CDR3 has 15 residues. J lost 5 bases, V lost 3 bases, and 6 bases had no gene match. The CDR3 protein is CASSFTGVGTGELFF. The CDR3 nucleotides are TGTGCCAGCAGCTTCACAGGGGTAGGGACCGGGGAGCTGTTTTTT.

V usage is TRBV27 and J usage is TRBJ1-1; no definite D call. Between the trimmed V and J ends, which lost 2 bases and 2 bases, there was a span of 6 bases. CDR1 MNHEY and CDR2 SMNVEV come from the germline V gene (reference sequence). This CDR3 has 13 amino acids. CDR3: CASSLIFNTEAFF. The CDR3, as DNA: TGTGCCAGCAGTTTAATATTCAACACTGAAGCTTTCTTT.

The chain is built from TRBV7-6 and TRBJ2-7, with TRBD2 identical over 12 bases. The V gene end was trimmed by 1 base and the J gene end by 3 bases; junction bases not matched to a gene: 10. The CDR3 contains 18 residues. The germline V gene has CDR1 SGHVS and CDR2 FNYEAQ. The CDR3 bases are TGTGCCAGCAGCTTAGTGGAGACTAGCGGGAGTCCGGGCTACGAGCAGTACTTC. It translates to CASSLVETSGSPGYEQYF.

V and J are TRBV24-1 and TRBJ2-3; TRBD2 is a possible D gene (5 bases). Germline CDR1 KGHDR, CDR2 SFDVKD. The CDR3 covers 15 residues. V gave up 2 bases and J gave up 3 bases, with 11 bases separating them. CDR3 nucleotides: TGTGCCACCAGTGATTCCACCGGGGTTACAGATACGCAGTATTTT. Translated, it gives CATSDSTGVTDTQYF.

V and J are TRBV20-1 and TRBJ2-5; 7 bases align to TRBD2. In germline, CDR1 is DFQATT, CDR2 SNEGSKA (reference sequence). This CDR3 spans 16 amino acids. The J segment lost 5 bases and the V segment lost 3 bases, leaving 15 bases of the junction unmatched. In DNA form, the CDR3 reads TGCAGTGCTAGCCGTCCTGGCGGGGGTACCGAGGAGACCCAGTACTTC. The encoded protein is CSASRPGGGTEETQYF.

V usage is TRBV7-9 and J usage is TRBJ1-6; TRBD1 agrees at 7 bases. The CDR3 totals 17 residues. Trimming removed 5 bases from V and 7 bases from J; junction bases left unmatched: 14. In germline, CDR1 is SEHNR, CDR2 FQNEAQ (reference sequence). CDR3 protein: CASSPLGGQSENSPLHF. The CDR3 DNA reads as TGTGCCAGCAGCCCTCTCGGGGGACAGTCTGAAAATTCACCCCTCCACTTT. Together with reference TRBV7-9 and TRBJ1-6, the CDR3 gives the full variable domain: DTGVSQNPRHKITKRGQNVTFRCDPISEHNRLYWYRQTLGQGPEFLTYFQNEAQLEKSRLLSDRFSAERPKGSFSTLEIQRTEQGDSAMYLCASSPLGGQSENSPLHFGNGTRLTVT.

This clonotype appeared a few times. The CDR3 here is CASSGRLAGGPDEQFF. In nucleotides, the CDR3 is TGTGCCAGCAGTGGTCGACTAGCGGGGGGGCCAGATGAGCAGTTCTTC. This chain uses TRBV2 with TRBJ2-1; 14 nucleotides align to TRBD2. Germline V lookup: CDR1 SNHLY, CDR2 FYNNEI. V lost 4 bases to trimming and J lost 8 bases; unmatched junction nucleotides: 7. This CDR3 contains 16 residues.

The rearrangement uses TRBV6-1 and TRBJ2-3; 10 positions agree with TRBD2. The V gene's germline CDR1 is MNHNS and CDR2 SASEGT. The CDR3 length is 16 residues. Unmatched junction bases numbered 3, after V lost 3 bases and J lost 0 bases. The CDR3 DNA sequence: TGTGCCAGCAGTGAGCCTAGCGGGGGTAGCACAGATACGCAGTATTTT. It specifies CASSEPSGGSTDTQYF.

This clonotype has more than one count but fewer than ten. The rearrangement uses TRBV15 and TRBJ2-1; 12 positions match TRBD2. CDR3 length equals 15 residues. The junction had 7 bases not matched to a gene; V was cut back by 8 bases and J by 5 bases. Germline loops: CDR1 LNHNV, CDR2 YYDKDF (reference sequence). This chain's CDR3 is CATARGLAGNNEQFF. The CDR3, as DNA: TGTGCCACCGCTCGAGGACTAGCGGGGAACAATGAGCAGTTCTTC.